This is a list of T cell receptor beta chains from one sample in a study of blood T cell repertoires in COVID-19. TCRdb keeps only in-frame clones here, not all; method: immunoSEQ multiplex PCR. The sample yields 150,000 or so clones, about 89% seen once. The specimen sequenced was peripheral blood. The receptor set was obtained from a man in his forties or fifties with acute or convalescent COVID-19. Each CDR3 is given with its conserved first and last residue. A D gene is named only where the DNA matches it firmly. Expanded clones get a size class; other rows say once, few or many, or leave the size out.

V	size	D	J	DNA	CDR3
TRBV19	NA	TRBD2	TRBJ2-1	TGTGCCAGTAGTAGGAGCGGGAGGGCCGGTGAGCAGTTCTTC	CASSRSGRAGEQFF
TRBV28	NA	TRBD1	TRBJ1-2	TGTGCCAGCAGTTTTGCCCGGGACAGGGGTGACTATGGCTACACCTTC	CASSFARDRGDYGYTF
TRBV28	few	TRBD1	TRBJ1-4	TGTGCCAGTTCGACAGGGCCGGGCCTTTTAAATGAAAAACTGTTTTTT	CASSTGPGLLNEKLFF
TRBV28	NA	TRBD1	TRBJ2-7	TGTGCCAGCAGTCACGAGACAGGGGACTACGAGCAGTACTTC	CASSHETGDYEQYF
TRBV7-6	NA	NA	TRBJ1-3	TGTGCCAGCAGCTCGGGCTCTGGAAACACCATATATTTT	CASSSGSGNTIYF
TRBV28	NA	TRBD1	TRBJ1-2	TGTGCCAGCAGGCCCGGGACAGAATATGGCTACACCTTC	CASRPGTEYGYTF
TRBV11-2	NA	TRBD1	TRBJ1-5	TGTGCCAGCAGCGCAGCAGGGGAAGGGGGCCAGCCCCAGCATTTT	CASSAAGEGGQPQHF
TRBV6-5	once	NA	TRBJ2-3	TGTGCCAGCCGAAAAGGCGTAGCAACAGATACGCAGTATTTT	CASRKGVATDTQYF
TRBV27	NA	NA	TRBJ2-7	TGTGCCAGCAGTTTACGAGGCTCATTCTCCTACGAGCAGTACTTC	CASSLRGSFSYEQYF
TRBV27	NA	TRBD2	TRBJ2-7	TGTGCCAGCAGTCCCCTAGCGGGAGCTTCAGGCGAGCAGTACTTC	CASSPLAGASGEQYF
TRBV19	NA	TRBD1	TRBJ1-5	TGTGCCAGTAGTTTATTGACAGGGGGATTCAATCAGCCCCAGCATTTT	CASSLLTGGFNQPQHF
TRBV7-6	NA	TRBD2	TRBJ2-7	TGTGCCAGCAGCCCTAATAGCGGGAGTTATGACGAGCAGTACTTC	CASSPNSGSYDEQYF
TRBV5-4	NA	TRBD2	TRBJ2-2	TGTGCCAGCTGGTCCGGGACTAGCGGGGGGACCGGGGAGCTGTTTTTT	CASWSGTSGGTGELFF
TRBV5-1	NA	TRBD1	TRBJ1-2	TGCGCCAGCAGCTTGGGGACAGGCCCCTGGGGGGTGTATGGCTATGGCTACACCTTC	CASSLGTGPWGVYGYGYTF
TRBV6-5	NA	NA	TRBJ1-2	TGTGCCAGCAGTCTCGGGGGGAACTATGGCTACACCTTC	CASSLGGNYGYTF
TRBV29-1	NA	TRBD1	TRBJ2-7	TGCAGCGTTGCGGGACAGAGGATCTACGAGCAGTACTTC	CSVAGQRIYEQYF
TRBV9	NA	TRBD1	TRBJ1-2	TGTGCCAGCAGCGCCGGTCCCGGGACAGGGATCTATGGCTACACCTTC	CASSAGPGTGIYGYTF
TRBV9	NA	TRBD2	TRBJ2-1	TGTGCCAGCAGCGCCCTTCGGGGGGGGTACAATGAGCAGTTCTTC	CASSALRGGYNEQFF
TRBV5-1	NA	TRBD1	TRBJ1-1	TGCGCCAGCAGCCCGTACGGGACAGTGAACACTGAAGCTTTCTTT	CASSPYGTVNTEAFF
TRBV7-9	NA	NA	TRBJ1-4	TGTGCCAGCAGCTTAACCGTCGCGGGATCTAATGAAAAACTGTTTTTT	CASSLTVAGSNEKLFF
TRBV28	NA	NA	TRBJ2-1	TGTGCCAGCAGTTTAACGGGTTCATCAAATGAGCAGTTCTTC	CASSLTGSSNEQFF
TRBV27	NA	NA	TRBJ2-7	TGTGCCAGCAGTTCCGTAAATCAGGGTGGCGAGCAGTACTTC	CASSSVNQGGEQYF
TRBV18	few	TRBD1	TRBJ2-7	TGTGCCAGCTCATCTAGACAGGGCTCCGAGCAGTACTTC	CASSSRQGSEQYF
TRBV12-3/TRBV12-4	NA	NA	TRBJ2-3	TGTGCCAGCAGTTTTGAGGGTCTAGATACGCAGTATTTT	CASSFEGLDTQYF
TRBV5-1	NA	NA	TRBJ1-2	TGCGCCAGCAGCTTGGCCCAGGGTCCCTATGGCTACACCTTC	CASSLAQGPYGYTF
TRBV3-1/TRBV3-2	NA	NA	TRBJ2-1	TGTGCCAGCAGCCAATTCACGGCGGGTTCGGGGAATGAGCAGTTCTTC	CASSQFTAGSGNEQFF
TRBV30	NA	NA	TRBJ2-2	TGTGCCTGGAGCAATGGAGGGCACACCGGGGAGCTGTTTTTT	CAWSNGGHTGELFF
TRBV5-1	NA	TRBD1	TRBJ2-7	TGCGCCAGCAGCCCACTCGACAGGGCCGGCTCCTACGAGCAGTACTTC	CASSPLDRAGSYEQYF
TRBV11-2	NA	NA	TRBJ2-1	TGTGCCAGCAGCTTACTTTTTCCTAGCTCCTCCTACAATGAGCAGTTCTTC	CASSLLFPSSSYNEQFF
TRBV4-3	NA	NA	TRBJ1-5	TGCGCCAGCAGCCAGGGTGACAGCCCCGGTCAGCCCCAGCATTTT	CASSQGDSPGQPQHF
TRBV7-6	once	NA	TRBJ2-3	TGTGCCAGCAGCTTAGGAGGAGGCGGGGGCACAGATACGCAGTATTTT	CASSLGGGGGTDTQYF
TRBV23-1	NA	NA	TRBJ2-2	TGCGCCAGCAGTCTCTCGCCCCGGGGACACCAGACCGGGGAGCTGTTTTTT	CASSLSPRGHQTGELFF
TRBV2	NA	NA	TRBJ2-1	TGTGCCAGCCGTCAAAGCATCTCGAGAGATGAGCAGTTCTTC	CASRQSISRDEQFF
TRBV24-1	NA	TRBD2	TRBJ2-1	TGTGCCACCAGTGTAAGCGGGAGCGGGTCCAATGAGCAGTTCTTC	CATSVSGSGSNEQFF
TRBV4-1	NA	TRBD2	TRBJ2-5	TGCGCCAGCAGCCAAGGCGTCCGGGGGGGTCAAGAGACCCAGTACTTC	CASSQGVRGGQETQYF
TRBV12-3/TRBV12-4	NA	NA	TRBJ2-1	TGTGCCAGCAGTTTAGGCGGTCCCAATGAGCAGTTCTTC	CASSLGGPNEQFF
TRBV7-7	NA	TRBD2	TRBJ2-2	TGTGCCAGCAGCCCCCAGATGGTAGCGGGAGGGCCCGGGGAGCTGTTTTTT	CASSPQMVAGGPGELFF
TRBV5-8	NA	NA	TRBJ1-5	TGTGCCAGCAGCCGGTCCCTAAATCAGCCCCAGCATTTT	CASSRSLNQPQHF
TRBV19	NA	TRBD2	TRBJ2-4	TGTGCCAGTAGTGCCGGGACTAGCGGGGGGGCCGCAAGCAAAAACATTCAGTACTTC	CASSAGTSGGAASKNIQYF
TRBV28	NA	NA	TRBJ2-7	TGTGCCAGCAGTTTCAGCCCGACAGTGCCCTACGAGCAGTACTTC	CASSFSPTVPYEQYF